This TCR beta chain was identified in a study of read filtering for tumor transcriptome and immune sequencing. On the study more broadly: Among patients, 17 to 20 were male and more than 12 female, aged roughly 45 to 80 (mean roughly 63).

Molecular barcoded adaptors covering alpha/delta and beta/gamma chains were used on roughly 400 ng RNA. TCRdb used MiXCR to reprocess the reads, holding one entry per CDR3 protein. The table records 100,000 to 150,000 distinct CDR3 sequences, roughly 13% of them present only once. This clonotype was seen ten or more times. The clonotype originates from a donor aged 40 or older with multiple myeloma. The sample was a population of CD138-negative cells sorted from bone marrow.

CDR3 region: CASTRTDSNTEAFF. CDR3 in DNA: TGTGCCAGCACCAGGACAGACTCGAACACTGAAGCTTTCTTT. The V and J genes are TRBV6-6 and TRBJ1-1; D may be TRBD1 (6 bases). Trimming shortened V by 7 bases and J by 1 base, and 13 bases separated the two germline ends. Per the germline V gene, CDR1 is MNHNY and CDR2 is SVGAGI (reference sequence). CDR3 length: 14 residues.